The 15 T cell receptor beta chains listed next were all sequenced from one sample in a study of spatial heterogeneity in lung cancer. Study findings and constraints: Counts of expanded alpha and beta TCRs within tumors tracked the tumor nonsynonymous mutation count.

TCRdb analysed the 5' RACE reads with MiXCR anew, one entry per CDR3 protein. The sample holds more than 20,000 distinct CDR3 sequences, about 2.7% seen once. Time point specified: sample taken at primary tumor resection. These receptors have no identified antigens. The input for sequencing was lung tumor tissue, taken at surgery. These receptors all stem from a male donor with early-stage non-small cell lung cancer.

This clonotype was recorded many times. The chain recombines TRBV18 with TRBJ2-1, with no clear D. CDR3 length: 13 residues. Germline V gene data show CDR1 as KGHSH and CDR2 as LQKENI. V was cut by 1 base and J by 16 bases, with 17 bases left in between. The CDR3 is CASSPQREMEPFF. The CDR3 nucleotides read TGTGCCAGCTCACCACAGCGCGAAATGGAGCCTTTCTTC. Variable domain in full (rest from reference TRBV18 and TRBJ2-1): NAGVMQNPRHLVRRRGQEARLRCSPMKGHSHVYWYRQLPEEGLKFMVYLQKENIIDESGMPKERFSAEFPKEGPSILRIQQVVRGDSAAYFCASSPQREMEPFFGPGTRLTVL.

This clonotype was counted ten times or more. The chain couples TRBV29-1 to TRBJ2-3; D not certain. V lost 2 bases to trimming and J lost 6 bases, with 12 bases between them. This CDR3 is 13 amino acids long. Looked up from germline, CDR1 is SQVTM and CDR2 is ANQGSEA. DNA of the CDR3: TGCAGCGTTGAACTCCCCTACCCTGATACGCAGTATTTT. The encoded protein is CSVELPYPDTQYF.

This clonotype has a count of ten or more. The rearrangement joins TRBV9 to TRBJ2-7; perhaps TRBD1 as D (6 bases). V lost 3 bases and J 6 bases, leaving 16 bases between the germline ends. Germline V gives CDR1 SGDLS, CDR2 YYNGEE. The length of the CDR3 is 14 residues. The CDR3 bases are TGTGCCAGCAGCGCCGGGACACCCGGGCTCGAGCAGTACTTC. Its translation: CASSAGTPGLEQYF.

This clonotype occurred many times. V gene TRBV12-5 combines with J gene TRBJ2-2; D might be TRBD2 (5 bases). V lost 1 base and J 3 bases, leaving 9 bases between the germline ends. The germline V gene encodes CDR1 LGHNT and CDR2 FRNRAP. The CDR3 has 15 amino acids. The CDR3 is CASGLDPGYTGELFF. Here the CDR3 DNA reads TGTGCTAGTGGTTTGGACCCGGGATACACCGGGGAGCTGTTTTTT.

This clonotype was counted ten times or more. One end of the junction does not line up with germline, which may come from a read error. The rearrangement joins TRBV20-1 to TRBJ2-7; D is undetermined. Germline V gene lookup returns CDR1 DFQATT and CDR2 SNEGSKA (reference sequence). The CDR3 runs to 8 residues. The CDR3 sequence is CSARDPWF. The CDR3 DNA sequence: TGCAGTGCTAGAGATCCGTGGTTC.

In its sample, this clonotype ranks as medium-sized (0.01 to 0.1%). The rearrangement links TRBV7-9 to TRBJ1-4; unclear D gene. CDR3 length: 14 amino acids. The germline gives CDR1 SEHNR, CDR2 FQNEAQ (reference sequence). Trimming shortened V by 5 bases and J by 3 bases, and 10 bases separated the two germline ends. For the CDR3, the DNA is TGTGCCAGCAGCCCAGGAAGAGCTAATGAAAAACTGTTTTTT. Residues: CASSPGRANEKLFF.

In its sample, this clonotype was seen many times. The chain carries TRBV27 and TRBJ1-2; 7 bases are shared with TRBD1. Looked up from germline, CDR1 is MNHEY and CDR2 is SMNVEV (reference sequence). This CDR3 spans 17 amino acids. V gave up 4 bases and J gave up 0 bases; unmatched junction bases: 11. The CDR3 sequence is CASSSPSGTAPNYGYTF. CDR3 sequence (DNA): TGTGCCAGCAGTTCCCCGTCCGGGACAGCTCCTAACTATGGCTACACCTTC.

This clonotype appeared many times. The chain joins TRBV12-3 or TRBV12-4 to TRBJ2-1; 11 bases fit TRBD1. With V trimmed by 6 bases and J by 6 bases, 7 bases remained unmatched. CDR3 length: 15 amino acids. The CDR3: CASSPGQGESNEQFF. In DNA form, the CDR3 reads TGTGCCAGCAGCCCGGGACAGGGGGAGAGCAATGAGCAGTTCTTC.

Ten or more counts support this clonotype. This chain uses TRBV6-4 with TRBJ2-2; D is uncertain. V lost 4 bases, J lost 4 bases, and 10 bases lay in between. This CDR3 has 14 residues. CDR1 MRHNA and CDR2 SNTAGT come from the germline V gene. CDR3 region: CASSAAPGTGELFF. CDR3 bases: TGTGCCAGCAGTGCCGCCCCGGGCACCGGGGAGCTGTTTTTT.

There are many counts of this clonotype. The chain is built from TRBV12-3 or TRBV12-4 and TRBJ1-5, with 8 bases lining up with TRBD1. J lost 0 bases, V lost 5 bases, and 12 bases had no gene match. The CDR3 loop spans 18 amino acids. CDR3 residues: CASSPGQGRTISNQPQHF. The CDR3 DNA follows: TGTGCCAGCAGTCCTGGACAGGGCCGAACCATTAGCAATCAGCCCCAGCATTTT.

This clonotype appeared many times. The chain employs TRBV28 and TRBJ1-4; D is possibly TRBD1 (6 bases). V shed 6 bases and J shed 5 bases, with 13 bases lying between them. The CDR3 spans 14 residues. Germline assignment: CDR1 MDHEN and CDR2 SYDVKM. The DNA of the CDR3 is TGTGCCAGCAGAAGAGGGGGTTCAAATGAAAAACTGTTTTTT. Protein product: CASRRGGSNEKLFF.

This clonotype was counted at least ten times. This chain joins TRBV12-3 or TRBV12-4 and TRBJ2-1; 10 bases are shared with TRBD2. The CDR3 covers 16 residues. J gave up 6 bases and V 6 bases, and 11 bases lay outside the gene matches. The CDR3 reads CASSPTASGSSNEQFF. The DNA of the CDR3 is TGTGCCAGCAGCCCGACAGCTAGCGGGAGCAGCAATGAGCAGTTCTTC.

At least ten counts were recorded for this clonotype. The V gene is TRBV12-3 or TRBV12-4, the J gene TRBJ2-2; D gene uncertain. This CDR3 contains 15 residues. V shed 1 base and J shed 6 bases, with 12 bases lying between them. DNA for the CDR3: TGTGCCAGCAGTTTAGAGAACTCCCCAGCCGGGGAGCTGTTTTTT. Protein product: CASSLENSPAGELFF.

This clonotype was seen many times. V usage is TRBV4-1 and J usage is TRBJ2-2; D is unclear. Germline CDR1 reads MGHRA; CDR2 reads YSYEKL. This CDR3 is 14 amino acids long. Trimming pared 0 bases from V and 6 bases from J, leaving 8 bases between. The CDR3 DNA is TGCGCCAGCAGCCAAGAGACGTACGCCGGGGAGCTGTTTTTT. Protein sequence: CASSQETYAGELFF.

This clonotype is deemed medium-sized. The gene calls are TRBV4-2 and TRBJ2-1, with a possible D match to TRBD2 (6 bases). The CDR3 spans 16 residues. Germline CDR1 reads LGHNA; CDR2 reads YNFKEQ. Trimming left V 0 bases short and J 3 bases short, with 12 bases between. The CDR3 region is CASSQDRGTVYNEQFF. CDR3 in DNA: TGTGCCAGCAGCCAAGATCGGGGGACGGTCTACAATGAGCAGTTCTTC.